One and the same sample provided the 9 T cell receptor beta chains below, sequenced in a study of shared clonotypes between healthy human individuals. Some clones are missing from TCRdb's copy, which holds only in-frame ones; the method was immunoSEQ multiplex PCR. The sample contains around 990,000 clones, around 77% of which appear only once. The sample comprised memory CD4+ T cells from PBMCs. As for subset: CD45RA-negative fraction. The receptors were gathered from a man between 18 and 35 years old in good health. Some clones in this sample may be carry-over from other donors' samples.

CDR3 sequence: CASSSGTADEKLFF. The CDR3 nucleotides are TGCGCCAGCAGCTCCGGGACAGCTGATGAAAAACTGTTTTTT. The genes are TRBV5-1 and TRBJ1-4; 7 bases match TRBD1. Germline V gives CDR1 SGHRS, CDR2 YFSETQ. V lost 3 bases and J lost 6; bases outside the gene matches: 5. CDR3 length: 14 residues.

This chain connects TRBV19 to TRBJ2-3; 10 bases are shared with TRBD2. Germline V gene sequence: CDR1 LNHDA, CDR2 SQIVND (reference sequence). This CDR3 comprises 16 residues. V trimming: 7 bases; J trimming: 2 bases; junction bases outside the gene matches: 9. CDR3 amino acids: CASIANSGRPTDTQYF. DNA for the CDR3: TGTGCCAGTATCGCCAATAGCGGGAGGCCCACAGATACGCAGTATTTT.

This chain links TRBV2 with TRBJ1-5; the D is unclear. Trimming pared 1 base from V and 3 bases from J, leaving 10 bases between. CDR1 and CDR2 (germline): SNHLY, FYNNEI. CDR3 length: 15 amino acids. The CDR3 nucleotides are TGTGCCAGCAGTGAAGGGGCAGCTTACAATCAGCCCCAGCATTTT. Translation: CASSEGAAYNQPQHF. Complete variable domain (other parts from reference TRBV2 and TRBJ1-5): EPEVTQTPSHQVTQMGQEVILRCVPISNHLYFYWYRQILGQKVEFLVSFYNNEISEKSEIFDDQFSVERPDGSNFTLKIRSTKLEDSAMYFCASSEGAAYNQPQHFGDGTRLSIL.

The chain employs TRBV10-3 and TRBJ2-7, with 9 bases matching TRBD1. Germline CDR1 is ENHRY and CDR2 is SYGVKD. This CDR3 has 15 residues. After removal of 10 bases from V and 4 bases from J, the junction contained 14 bases not matched to a gene. This CDR3 is CASSPGTGRGYEQYF. The CDR3 DNA reads as TGTGCCAGCAGCCCCGGGACAGGGCGAGGGTACGAGCAGTACTTC.

Concerning this clone itself: Within the sample, other DNA sequences also encode this same CDR3. The V and J genes are TRBV2 and TRBJ1-2, with unresolved D. The CDR3 contains 13 residues. The germline V and J ends were trimmed by 3 bases and 0 bases, with 5 bases remaining between them. The V gene's germline CDR1 is SNHLY and CDR2 FYNNEI. CDR3 sequence: CASSDRANYGYTF. In nucleotides, the CDR3 is TGTGCCAGCAGTGACCGAGCTAACTATGGCTACACCTTC.

This clone turned up a few times. The CDR3 DNA follows: TGCAGCGTTGGGACAGGGCTAGCCAAAAACATTCAGTACTTC. Protein product: CSVGTGLAKNIQYF. J is TRBJ2-4 and V is TRBV29-1; 8 bases match TRBD1. The CDR3 contains 14 residues. V dropped 4 bases and J dropped 0; count of bases not matched to a gene: 2. Germline CDR1 is SQVTM and CDR2 is ANQGSEA.

The V and J genes are TRBV11-2 and TRBJ2-5; D unclear. Trimming took 3 bases from V and 3 from J, leaving 5 bases between them. The CDR3 has 12 amino acids. Germline loops: CDR1 SGHAT, CDR2 FQNNGV. Here the CDR3 reads CASSLAKETQYF. Written as DNA, the CDR3 is TGTGCCAGCAGCTTGGCTAAAGAGACCCAGTACTTC.

The chain has TRBV10-3 and TRBJ1-5, with D uncertain. Germline values: CDR1 ENHRY, CDR2 SYGVKD. Trimming shortened V by 11 bases and J by 3 bases, and 14 bases separated the two germline ends. The CDR3 has 13 residues. In DNA, the CDR3 is TGTGCCGCACACCGGGATATCAATCAGCCCCAGCATTTT. This translates into CAAHRDINQPQHF.

The chain links TRBV6-1 to TRBJ2-7, with unresolved D. Germline CDR1 is MNHNS and CDR2 is SASEGT. This CDR3 region has 13 residues. Trimming took off 3 bases at V and 5 bases at J, with 11 bases between the two ends. CDR3 DNA: TGTGCCAGCAGTGAGATGACACTCGACGAGCAGTACTTC. Its protein is CASSEMTLDEQYF.